The source of this T cell receptor beta chain is a study of neurological immune-mediated disorders. Study-level findings and limits: Phylogenetic grouping assigned the repertoires of 18 of 34 multiple sclerosis patients to a single cluster of related CDR3 sequences. This cluster may be a repertoire-level signature.

5'RACE with 10-nucleotide random UMIs produced the cDNA. Each CDR3 protein gets one entry after TCRdb re-called the 5' RACE reads with MiXCR. The sample yields tens of thousands of distinct CDR3 sequences, approximately 5.8% seen once. The length of the CDR3 is 15 residues. The time point here: longitudinal time-point 2. This clonotype appeared many times. The antigen remains unidentified. The chain uses TRBV21-1 and TRBJ1-2. TRBV21-1 corresponds to a pseudogene. Specimen: PBMCs. The sequence was obtained from a woman aged 55-69 years with multiple sclerosis. The CDR3 protein is CASRNTLQTNYGYTF. In DNA, the CDR3 is TGTGCCAGCAGAAACACCCTTCAGACGAACTATGGCTACACCTTC.